The rows below give T cell receptor beta chains drawn from one sample of a study of breast tumors, draining lymph nodes, adjacent tissues. TCRdb fed the multiplex PCR reads into MiXCR, producing one record per CDR3 protein. The sample records over 150,000 distinct CDR3 sequences, around 33% being singletons. The material sequenced was axillary lymph node tissue. The receptor set was obtained from a female donor with breast cancer. Some clones in this sample may be carry-over from other donors' samples. Both conserved end residues are part of each CDR3. A D gene is named only where the DNA matches it firmly. Rows give clone size only sometimes, using once, few, many, or a class for an expanded clone.

j_gene | len | v_gene | abundance | d_gene | CDR3nt | CDR3aa
TRBJ2-6 | 16 | TRBV7-8 | many | - | TGTGCCAGCAGCCCGAGAGGCAGCTCTGGGGCCAACGTCCTGACTTTC | CASSPRGSSGANVLTF
TRBJ2-6 | 18 | TRBV5-8 | many | TRBD1 | TGTGCCAGCAGCGAAGGACAGGGAAACACTTATGGGGCCAACGTCCTGACTTTC | CASSEGQGNTYGANVLTF
TRBJ2-7 | 11 | TRBV30 | many | - | TGTGCCTGGAGTGAAACCTACGAGCAGTACTTC | CAWSETYEQYF
TRBJ1-2 | 14 | TRBV7-9 | many | - | TGTGCCAGCAGCTTAGCTTTCAGACTTAATGGCTACACCTTC | CASSLAFRLNGYTF
TRBJ1-5 | 14 | TRBV19 | - | - | TGTGGCAGTAGTACGGGGCAGGGCAATCAGCCCCAGCATTTT | CGSSTGQGNQPQHF
TRBJ2-3 | 13 | TRBV20-1 | many | - | TGCAGTGCTAGTTTGACTGTCACAGATACGCAGTATTTT | CSASLTVTDTQYF
TRBJ1-5 | 17 | TRBV7-9 | - | TRBD1 | TGTGCCAGCAGCCCGGACAGGGAGGTTTATAGCAATCAGCCCCAGCATTTT | CASSPDREVYSNQPQHF
TRBJ1-2 | 13 | TRBV20-1 | many | - | TGCAGTGCTAGAGTTCAGGAAAACTATGGCTACACCTTC | CSARVQENYGYTF
TRBJ1-2 | 13 | TRBV6-2/TRBV6-3 | many | - | TGTGCCAGCAGTTACATGCAGACCTATGGCTACACCTTC | CASSYMQTYGYTF
TRBJ1-4 | 15 | TRBV2 | - | - | TGTGCCAGCAGACGGGAGGCAAACCGGGGGGAAAAACTGTTTTTT | CASRREANRGEKLFF
TRBJ2-3 | 14 | TRBV5-1 | - | - | TGCGCCAGCAGCGTTGGGGCCAGGGCAGATACGCAGTATTTT | CASSVGARADTQYF
TRBJ2-5 | 14 | TRBV5-7 | - | - | TGTGCCAGCAGCTTGGTGACAGCCCCGGAGACCCAGTACTTC | CASSLVTAPETQYF
TRBJ2-3 | 17 | TRBV7-9 | - | - | TGTGCCAGCAGCTCACCGCCTAGCGCAAGGGGCACAGATACGCAGTATTTT | CASSSPPSARGTDTQYF
TRBJ1-4 | 15 | TRBV19 | many | - | TGTGCCAGTAGTAGAAGGCGAGCAACTAATGAAAAACTGTTTTTT | CASSRRRATNEKLFF
TRBJ2-6 | 18 | TRBV4-3 | - | - | TGCGCCAGCAGCCAAGAAGCCGGGGTCCTCTCTGGGGCCAACGTCCTGACTTTC | CASSQEAGVLSGANVLTF
TRBJ2-3 | 17 | TRBV7-9 | many | TRBD2 | TGTGCCAGCAGCCGAGGACTAGCGGGGGCTAGCACAGATACGCAGTATTTT | CASSRGLAGASTDTQYF
TRBJ1-3 | 13 | TRBV7-8 | many | - | TGTGCCAGCAGGCGGGGGCTAGGAAACACCATATATTTT | CASRRGLGNTIYF
TRBJ1-5 | 15 | TRBV6-2/TRBV6-3 | - | - | TGTGCCAGCAGACGAGGGCGGATTAGCAATCAGCCCCAGCATTTT | CASRRGRISNQPQHF
TRBJ1-2 | 16 | TRBV14 | - | - | TGTGCCAGCAGCCAAGATTGGGGCAGGGGTGGATATGGCTACACCTTC | CASSQDWGRGGYGYTF
TRBJ1-2 | 12 | TRBV25-1 | many | - | TGTGCCAGCAGTGAGGGGCCTCGAGGCTACACCTTC | CASSEGPRGYTF
TRBJ1-2 | 13 | TRBV19 | many | TRBD1 | TGTGCCAGTAGTTCACAGGGGTACTATGGCTACACCTTC | CASSSQGYYGYTF
TRBJ2-3 | 13 | TRBV19 | many | TRBD2 | TGTGCCAGTAGTAAGAGCGGGAGCGGAGCGCAGTATTTT | CASSKSGSGAQYF
TRBJ1-1 | 14 | TRBV2 | - | - | TGTGCCAGCAGTGAAGGGTGGGGGAACACTGAAGCTTTCTTT | CASSEGWGNTEAFF
TRBJ1-1 | 14 | TRBV30 | few | TRBD1 | TGTGCCTCCACCCCAGGGGGAGGGAACACTGAAGCTTTCTTT | CASTPGGGNTEAFF
TRBJ2-1 | 16 | TRBV5-1 | few | TRBD2 | TGCGCCAGCAGCTTGGGACAAGCGGGGCACTACAATGAGCAGTTCTTC | CASSLGQAGHYNEQFF
TRBJ1-5 | 13 | TRBV7-2 | many | - | TGTGCCAGCAGCTTTAAGGCGGGTCAGCCCCAGCATTTT | CASSFKAGQPQHF
TRBJ2-5 | 15 | TRBV6-2/TRBV6-3 | - | TRBD2 | TGTGCCAGCAGTCCCGGACTAGGGAGGGTAGAGACCCAGTACTTC | CASSPGLGRVETQYF